This T cell receptor beta chain was found in a study of T cells in Graves' hyperthyroidism and ophthalmopathy. Study at large: Peripheral blood was secured at the point of initial diagnosis, before any treatment.

V lost 2 bases to trimming and J lost 1 base, with 3 bases between them. The CDR3 sequence is 13 residues long. Looked up from germline, CDR1 is MNHEY and CDR2 is SMNVEV (reference sequence). Using RNA transcripts as the source, TCR beta CDR3 regions were amplified. HTBI primers were the set used in a first-round RT-PCR of the TCR CDR3. TCRdb independently ran MiXCR on the multiplex PCR reads; one entry per CDR3 protein. The top ten clones hold approximately 27% of a sample with approximately 400,000 distinct CDR3 sequences, about 14% of them seen once. Patients with uncontrolled infections, other autoimmune diseases, pregnancy or lactation were excluded. General observations from the study: A model built on 13 V-J features separated ophthalmopathy from stable hyperthyroidism. Also found in blood were most expanded thyroid clonotypes above 0.001.

This clonotype was recorded at least ten times. Its matching antigen is unknown. Specimen: blood. The sequence came from a man aged 45-65 years with Graves' ophthalmopathy. The chain is built from TRBV27 and TRBJ1-5; D unclear. Here the CDR3 reads CASSLTSNQPQHF. The CDR3 DNA sequence: TGTGCCAGCAGTTTAACAAGCAATCAGCCCCAGCATTTT.